This T cell receptor beta chain was identified during a study of response to subunit inactivated influenza vaccine. This CDR3 is built from 16 residues. The trim removed 1 base at V and 5 bases at J, leaving 8 bases unmatched. Germline V gene lookup returns CDR1 MNHEY and CDR2 SMNVEV (reference sequence). With regard to this clonotype: What it recognizes is unknown.

TCRdb re-called the RT-PCR reads with MiXCR, one entry per CDR3 protein. The top ten clones hold about a tenth of a sample with approximately 310,000 distinct CDR3 sequences, about a fifth of them seen once. Study-wide results and limits: The authors offered the suggestion that each seasonal influenza vaccination recruits few new T cells.

This sequence originates from a man in his fifties or sixties who received an inactivated influenza vaccine. V gene TRBV27 combines with J gene TRBJ2-3; 8 bases are shared with TRBD2. The source material was PBMCs from blood, sampled approximately 20 months after vaccination. The CDR3 region has the DNA TGTGCCAGCAGTTTATATACCGGGGGGGCCGTAGATACGCAGTATTTT. Encoded protein: CASSLYTGGAVDTQYF.